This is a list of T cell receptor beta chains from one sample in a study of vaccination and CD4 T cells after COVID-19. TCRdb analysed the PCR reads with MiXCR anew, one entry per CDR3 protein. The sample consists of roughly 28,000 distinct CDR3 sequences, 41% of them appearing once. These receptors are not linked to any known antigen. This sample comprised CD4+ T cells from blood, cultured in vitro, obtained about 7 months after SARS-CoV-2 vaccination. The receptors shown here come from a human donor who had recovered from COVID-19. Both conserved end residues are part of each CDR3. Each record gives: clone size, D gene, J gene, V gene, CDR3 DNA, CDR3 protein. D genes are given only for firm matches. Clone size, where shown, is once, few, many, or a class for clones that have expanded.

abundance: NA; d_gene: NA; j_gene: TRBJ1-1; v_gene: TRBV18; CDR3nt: TGTGCCAGCTCACCAAGAGGGTTTGAGGGCACTGAAGCTTTCTTT; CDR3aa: CASSPRGFEGTEAFF
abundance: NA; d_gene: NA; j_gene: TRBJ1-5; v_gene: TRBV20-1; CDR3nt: TGCAGTGCGACCCCTCCAGGGACGGGACAGCCCCAGCATTTT; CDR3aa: CSATPPGTGQPQHF
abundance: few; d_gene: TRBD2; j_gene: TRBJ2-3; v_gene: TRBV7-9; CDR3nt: TGTGCCAGCAGCCCCCGGACTAGCTGGGATCTCACAGATACGCAGTATTTT; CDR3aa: CASSPRTSWDLTDTQYF
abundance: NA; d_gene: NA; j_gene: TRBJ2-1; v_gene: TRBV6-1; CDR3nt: TGTGCCAGCAGTGAACGTGGGTGGGCTTACAATGAGCAGTTCTTC; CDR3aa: CASSERGWAYNEQFF
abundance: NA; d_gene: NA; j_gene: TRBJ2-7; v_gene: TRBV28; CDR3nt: TGTGCCAGCAATCAACCGGGACTGGGTCTATACGAGCAGTACTTC; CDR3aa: CASNQPGLGLYEQYF
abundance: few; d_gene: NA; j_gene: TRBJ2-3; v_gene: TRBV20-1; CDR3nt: TGCAGTGCTAGTCACCCAGCGGATAGCACAGATACGCAGTATTTT; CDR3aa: CSASHPADSTDTQYF
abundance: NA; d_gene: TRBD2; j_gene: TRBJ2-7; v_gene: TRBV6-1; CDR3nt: TGTACGGTACAGGGTCCTAGCGGGAGCCCATACGAGCAGTACTTC; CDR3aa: CTVQGPSGSPYEQYF
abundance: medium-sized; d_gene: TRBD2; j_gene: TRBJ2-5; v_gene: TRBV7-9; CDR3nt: TGTGCCAGCAGCTCGCCTCAGGGAGGGGAGACCCAGTACTTC; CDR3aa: CASSSPQGGETQYF
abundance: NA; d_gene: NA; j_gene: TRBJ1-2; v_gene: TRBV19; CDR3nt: TGTGCCAGTAGTATAGGCGGGGCCGGCCGTTATGGCTACACCTTC; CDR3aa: CASSIGGAGRYGYTF
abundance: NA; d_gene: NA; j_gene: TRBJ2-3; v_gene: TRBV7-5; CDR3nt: NA; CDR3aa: CISVPEARGASTDTQYF
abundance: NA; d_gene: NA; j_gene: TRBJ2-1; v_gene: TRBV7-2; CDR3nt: TGTGCCAGCAGCTTAGAGCAGCGGCCAAATGAGCAGTTCTTC; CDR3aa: CASSLEQRPNEQFF
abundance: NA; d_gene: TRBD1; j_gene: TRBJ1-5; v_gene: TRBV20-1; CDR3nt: TGCAGTGCTAGAGATTTTGGGGGGCTGTCCAGGGGGGGACAGCCCCAGCATTTT; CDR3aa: CSARDFGGLSRGGQPQHF
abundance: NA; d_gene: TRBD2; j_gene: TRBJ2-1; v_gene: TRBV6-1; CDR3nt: TGTGCCAGCACCTCGCCGGCGGGACTAGCTGCGAATGAGCAGTTCTTC; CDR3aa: CASTSPAGLAANEQFF
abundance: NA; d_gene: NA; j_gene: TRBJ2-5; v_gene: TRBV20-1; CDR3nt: TGCAGTGCGTCTAGCTCCGAGACCCAGTACTTC; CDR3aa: CSASSSETQYF
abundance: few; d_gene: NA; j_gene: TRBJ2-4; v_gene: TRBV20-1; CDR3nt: TGCAGTGCTAGTTTGGGCAACAGGGTACTAAACATTCAGTACTTC; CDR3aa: CSASLGNRVLNIQYF
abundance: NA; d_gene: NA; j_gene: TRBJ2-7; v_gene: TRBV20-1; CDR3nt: TGCAGTGCTAGTTCGCTTAGCCAATACGAGCAGTACTTC; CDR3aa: CSASSLSQYEQYF
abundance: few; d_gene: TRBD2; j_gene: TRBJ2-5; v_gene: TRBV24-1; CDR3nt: TGTGCCACCAGTGATTTCAGGGGACTAGCGGGAAGTGAGACCCAGTACTTC; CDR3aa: CATSDFRGLAGSETQYF
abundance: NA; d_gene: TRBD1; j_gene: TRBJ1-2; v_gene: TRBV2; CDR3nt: TGTGCCAGCAGTGACGATGACAGGGGAAGTTTCACCTTC; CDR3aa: CASSDDDRGSFTF
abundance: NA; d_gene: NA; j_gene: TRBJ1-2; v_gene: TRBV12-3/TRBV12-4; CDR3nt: TGTGCCAGCACCCCGAGGCAGGCCTATGGCTACACCTTC; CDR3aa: CASTPRQAYGYTF
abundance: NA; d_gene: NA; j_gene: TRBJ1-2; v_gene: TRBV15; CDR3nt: TGTGCCACCAGCAGAGATCCCAGGGTTTATGGCTACACCTTC; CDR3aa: CATSRDPRVYGYTF
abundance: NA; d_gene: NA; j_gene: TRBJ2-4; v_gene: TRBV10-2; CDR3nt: TGCGCCAGCAGTGTAGAAGGCATTCAGTACTTC; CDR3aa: CASSVEGIQYF
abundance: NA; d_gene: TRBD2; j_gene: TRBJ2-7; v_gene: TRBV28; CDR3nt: TGTGCCAGCAGACACTCGACTAGCGGGAGGCACCGCGAGCAGTACTTC; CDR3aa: CASRHSTSGRHREQYF
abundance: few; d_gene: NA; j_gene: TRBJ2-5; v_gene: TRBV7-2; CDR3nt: TGTGCCAGCACCAAACAAAGACAAGAGACCCAGTACTTC; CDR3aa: CASTKQRQETQYF
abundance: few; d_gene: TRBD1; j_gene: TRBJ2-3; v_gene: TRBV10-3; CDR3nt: TGTGCCGCTAATGGCGGCAGGGGGACAGATACGCAGTATTTT; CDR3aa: CAANGGRGTDTQYF
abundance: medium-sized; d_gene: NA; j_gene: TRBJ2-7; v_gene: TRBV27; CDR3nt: TGTGCCAGCAGTTTTGGCCCGACGGGGGCGCCGTACGAGCAGTACTTC; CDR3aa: CASSFGPTGAPYEQYF
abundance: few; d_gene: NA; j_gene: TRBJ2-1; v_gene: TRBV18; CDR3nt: TGTGCCAGCTCACCTCAACCGGTCGGCGATGAGCAGTTCTTC; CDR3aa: CASSPQPVGDEQFF
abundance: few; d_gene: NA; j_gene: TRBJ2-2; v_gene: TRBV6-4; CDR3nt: TGTGCCAGCAGTGGGGGGAACACCGGGGAGCTGTTTTTT; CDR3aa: CASSGGNTGELFF
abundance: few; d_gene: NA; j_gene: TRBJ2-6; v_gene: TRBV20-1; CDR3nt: TGCAGTGCTAGAGTCCCCAATGGGGCCAACGTCCTGACTTTC; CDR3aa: CSARVPNGANVLTF
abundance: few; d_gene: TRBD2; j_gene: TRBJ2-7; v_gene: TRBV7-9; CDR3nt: TGTGCCAGCAGCTTAGCGCGCCTAGCGGGACTAAACGAGCAGTACTTC; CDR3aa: CASSLARLAGLNEQYF
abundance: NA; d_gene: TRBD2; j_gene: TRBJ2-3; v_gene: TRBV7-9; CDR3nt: TGTGCCAGCAGCTTATTCACGGGACTAGCGGGCTTCACAGATACGCAGTATTTT; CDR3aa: CASSLFTGLAGFTDTQYF
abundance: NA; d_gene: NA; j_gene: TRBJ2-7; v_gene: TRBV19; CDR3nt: TGTGCCAGTAGTCCCGATCGTAGGCCTAATACCTACGAGCAGTACTTC; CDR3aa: CASSPDRRPNTYEQYF
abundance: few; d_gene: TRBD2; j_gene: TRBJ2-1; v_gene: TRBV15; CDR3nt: TGTGCCACCAGCAACGGAGGGACTAGCGGGAGGTCCCCCTACAATGAGCAGTTCTTC; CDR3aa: CATSNGGTSGRSPYNEQFF
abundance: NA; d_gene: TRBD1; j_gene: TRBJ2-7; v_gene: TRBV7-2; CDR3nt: TGTGCCAGCAGCGCGACAGGGGACAGCTCCTACGAGCAGTACTTC; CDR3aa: CASSATGDSSYEQYF
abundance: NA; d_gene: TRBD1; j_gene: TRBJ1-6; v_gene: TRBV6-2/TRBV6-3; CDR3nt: TGTGCCAGCAGGGGACAGGGGCCAGGTTCACCCCTCCACTTT; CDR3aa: CASRGQGPGSPLHF
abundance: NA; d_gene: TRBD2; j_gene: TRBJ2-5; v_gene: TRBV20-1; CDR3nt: TGCAGTGCCAATACCGGACTAGCGGGAGAGACCCAGTACTTC; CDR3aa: CSANTGLAGETQYF
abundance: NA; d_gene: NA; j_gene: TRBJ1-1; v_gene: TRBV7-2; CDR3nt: TGTGCCAGCAGCTTCGCCGGGACCGTGAACACTGAAGCTTTCTTT; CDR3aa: CASSFAGTVNTEAFF
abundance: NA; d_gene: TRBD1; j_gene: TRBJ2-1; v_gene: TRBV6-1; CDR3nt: TGTGCCAGCAGGTCCGGGACAGGGATTAGGGGCTACAATGAGCAGTTCTTC; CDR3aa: CASRSGTGIRGYNEQFF
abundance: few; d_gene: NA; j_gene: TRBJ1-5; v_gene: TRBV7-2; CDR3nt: TGTGCCAGCAGCTTAATGGCAGGCGGAAGGTTTCAGCCCCAGCATTTT; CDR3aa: CASSLMAGGRFQPQHF
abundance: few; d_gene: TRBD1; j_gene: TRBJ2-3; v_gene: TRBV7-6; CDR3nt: TGTGCCAGCAGCACCCGACAGGGCCTAGATACGCAGTATTTT; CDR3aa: CASSTRQGLDTQYF
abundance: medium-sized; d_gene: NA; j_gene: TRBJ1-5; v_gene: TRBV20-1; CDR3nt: TGCAGTGCTAGAGATGAAGGTGACCAGCCCCAGCATTTT; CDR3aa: CSARDEGDQPQHF
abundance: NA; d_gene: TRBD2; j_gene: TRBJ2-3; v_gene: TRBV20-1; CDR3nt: TGCAGTGTGCTAGCGGGAGGGGTCGCAGATACGCAGTATTTT; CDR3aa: CSVLAGGVADTQYF